The clone carrying this TCR beta chain was found a few times. In germline, CDR1 is SGHTA, CDR2 FQGNSA. This CDR3 has 14 amino acids. V lost 1 base and J lost 7, with 11 bases in between. The sample is drawn from a study of shared clonotypes between healthy human individuals. Profiled with immunoSEQ multiplex PCR; TCRdb holds only in-frame clones, not every one. The repertoire holds about 1 million clones, with 65% to 80% as singletons. The source material was memory CD4+ T cells sorted from blood. Regarding subset: CD45RA-negative fraction. V usage is TRBV7-2 and J usage is TRBJ1-5; D unresolved. This clonotype was sampled from a man younger than 35 in good health. Written as DNA, the CDR3 is TGTGCCAGCAGCTTAGAGGGTCGACGCCAGCCCCAGCATTTT. It encodes CASSLEGRRQPQHF.